The following is a T cell receptor beta chain sequence with its context. Its antigen is not identified. Treatment specified: approximately nine-day PBMC culture with coronavirus spike peptide pools or control peptides (ViraFEST assay). For ViraFEST, peptide pools expanded antigen-specific T cells, after which the TCRs were sequenced. IL-2 (around 9.8 IU/ml) and peptide pools (10 ug/ml) were added to cultures of some 2.2 million PBMCs per well. Cultured CD4+ T cell DNA underwent sequencing with the Oncomine TCR Beta short-read assay. TCRdb re-called the PCR reads with MiXCR, one entry per CDR3 protein. The sample has about 20,000 distinct CDR3 sequences; over 35% are singletons. This record comes from a study of vaccination and CD4 T cells after COVID-19. Study information: Overlapping spike pools from SARS-CoV-2 and HCoV-NL63, HCoV-OC43 and HCoV-229E served as culture stimuli. Control cultures received a CEFX pool, an HIV-1 Nef pool, or no peptide.

The CDR3 runs 14 residues. Trimming shortened V by 1 base and J by 7 bases, and 16 bases separated the two germline ends. The V gene's germline CDR1 is DFQATT and CDR2 SNEGSKA (reference sequence). Sequencing used CD4+ T cells from blood, cultured in vitro, obtained before SARS-CoV-2 vaccination. The TCR was taken from a human donor who received a COVID-19 vaccine. The chain uses TRBV20-1 and TRBJ1-2, with D tentatively TRBD1 (6 bases). The CDR3 here is CSARGQAKAGGYTF. The CDR3 region has the DNA TGCAGTGCTAGAGGACAGGCGAAGGCCGGTGGCTACACCTTC.